The rows below give T cell receptor beta chains drawn from one sample of a study of blood T cell repertoires in COVID-19. The method was immunoSEQ multiplex PCR; TCRdb's version includes in-frame clones alone and lacks a portion of them. The data hold about 300,000 clones, with approximately 88% observed a single time. Input material: peripheral blood. The receptors were gathered from a woman in her twenties or thirties who had recovered from COVID-19. Each CDR3 is given with its conserved first and last residue. Fields, in order: clone size, J gene, D gene, V gene, CDR3 protein, CDR3 DNA. A D gene is named only where the DNA matches it firmly. Expanded clones are given a class, and other clones once, few, many or no size at all.

NA	TRBJ1-2	NA	TRBV10-3	CAIPRGRPNYGYTF	TGTGCCATCCCCAGGGGCAGACCTAACTATGGCTACACCTTC
NA	TRBJ1-2	NA	TRBV6-2/TRBV6-3	CASSYHRESGYTF	TGTGCCAGCAGTTACCACAGGGAAAGTGGCTACACCTTC
NA	TRBJ1-1	NA	TRBV5-4	CASSQGGTAEAFF	TGTGCCAGCAGCCAGGGAGGTACCGCTGAAGCTTTCTTT
NA	TRBJ2-3	TRBD2	TRBV5-5	CASSDSLAGSTDTQYF	TGTGCCAGCAGCGATTCCTTAGCGGGAAGCACAGATACGCAGTATTTT
medium-sized	TRBJ2-3	TRBD2	TRBV5-1	CASSTGGRADTQYF	TGCGCCAGCAGTACGGGGGGGCGCGCAGATACGCAGTATTTT
NA	TRBJ1-2	NA	TRBV27	CASSFDQSYGYTF	TGTGCCAGCAGTTTTGATCAGTCCTATGGCTACACCTTC
NA	TRBJ2-3	TRBD2	TRBV19	CASRRVAGSTDTQYF	TGTGCCAGTAGGAGGGTAGCGGGCAGCACAGATACGCAGTATTTT
NA	TRBJ1-1	TRBD1	TRBV7-6	CASSRQGENTEAFF	TGTGCCAGCAGCCGACAGGGGGAGAACACTGAAGCTTTCTTT
NA	TRBJ1-3	TRBD1	TRBV6-6	CASTHSGGSGNTIYF	TGTGCCAGCACGCACTCAGGGGGCTCTGGAAACACCATATATTTT
NA	TRBJ1-5	NA	TRBV5-5	CASSLGAGVSNQPQHF	TGTGCCAGCAGCTTGGGAGCAGGGGTTAGCAATCAGCCCCAGCATTTT
few	TRBJ2-2	TRBD2	TRBV7-6	CASSPRTSGTGELFF	TGTGCCAGCAGCCCCCGGACTAGCGGGACCGGGGAGCTGTTTTTT
NA	TRBJ1-2	NA	TRBV5-3	CARSGDAGRWNGYTF	TGTGCCAGAAGCGGTGATGCAGGGAGGTGGAATGGCTACACCTTC
NA	TRBJ1-5	NA	TRBV5-6	CASSLFVAGSSQPQHF	TGTGCCAGCAGCTTGTTTGTGGCAGGCTCAAGTCAGCCCCAGCATTTT
once	TRBJ2-7	NA	TRBV18	CASSQGAEQYF	TGTGCCAGCTCACAGGGAGCCGAGCAGTACTTC
once	TRBJ2-7	NA	TRBV6-5	CASSYSTGKYEQYF	TGTGCCAGCAGTTACTCAACAGGGAAATACGAGCAGTACTTC
NA	TRBJ1-2	NA	TRBV19	CASSIAANLDYGYTF	TGTGCCAGTAGTATAGCAGCTAATCTAGACTATGGCTACACCTTC
NA	TRBJ2-1	TRBD1	TRBV12-5	CASGSGQAVSEQFF	TGTGCTAGTGGTTCGGGACAGGCAGTATCTGAGCAGTTCTTC
NA	TRBJ2-3	NA	TRBV5-1	CASSRGSTDTQYF	TGCGCCAGCAGTCGGGGGAGCACAGATACGCAGTATTTT
NA	TRBJ2-1	NA	TRBV25-1	CASSEPGLGHGYNEQFF	TGTGCCAGCAGTGAACCTGGTCTGGGACACGGTTACAATGAGCAGTTCTTC
NA	TRBJ1-2	NA	TRBV6-6	CASSSTAGGSYGYTF	TGTGCCAGCAGCTCAACCGCGGGGGGGAGCTATGGCTACACCTTC
NA	TRBJ1-1	NA	TRBV11-3	CASSSTPGTEAFF	TGTGCCAGCAGCTCCACCCCAGGGACTGAAGCTTTCTTT
NA	TRBJ2-1	NA	TRBV7-9	CASSLAAQGGEQFF	TGTGCCAGCAGCTTAGCGGCCCAGGGTGGTGAGCAGTTCTTC
NA	TRBJ1-5	NA	TRBV6-5	CASSESLNSNQPQHF	TGTGCCAGCAGCGAGAGTCTAAATAGCAATCAGCCCCAGCATTTT
NA	TRBJ2-1	NA	TRBV10-3	CAISPTRDNDANEQFF	TGTGCCATCAGCCCTACCCGGGACAACGACGCCAATGAGCAGTTCTTC
NA	TRBJ1-4	NA	TRBV27	CASSLGLNEKLFF	TGTGCCAGCAGTTTGGGGCTTAATGAAAAACTGTTTTTT
few	TRBJ2-2	TRBD1	TRBV3-1/TRBV3-2	CAGGQGGTGELFF	TGTGCCGGGGGACAGGGAGGGACCGGGGAGCTGTTTTTT
NA	TRBJ1-1	TRBD1	TRBV7-9	CASSLGNRGFTEAFF	TGTGCCAGCAGCTTAGGGAACAGGGGTTTCACTGAAGCTTTCTTT
few	TRBJ1-5	NA	TRBV4-1	CASSPLHGQGQPQHF	TGCGCCAGCAGCCCCTTACACGGGCAGGGTCAGCCCCAGCATTTT
NA	TRBJ2-1	TRBD2	TRBV9	CASSPMTSGGLSSYNEQFF	TGTGCCAGCAGCCCCATGACTAGCGGGGGGTTAAGCTCCTACAATGAGCAGTTCTTC
NA	TRBJ2-2	NA	TRBV5-5	CASSLDPFTGELFF	TGTGCCAGCAGCTTGGATCCCTTCACCGGGGAGCTGTTTTTT
NA	TRBJ1-2	TRBD1	TRBV5-1	CASTGQGSTSYGYTF	TGCGCCAGCACAGGACAGGGATCGACTTCGTATGGCTACACCTTC
few	TRBJ1-2	NA	TRBV12-3/TRBV12-4	CASSLQGGNGYTF	TGTGCCAGCAGCCTACAGGGTGGCAATGGCTACACCTTC
NA	TRBJ2-3	NA	TRBV12-3/TRBV12-4	CASSLRGTDTQYF	TGTGCCAGCAGTCTTCGGGGCACAGATACGCAGTATTTT
NA	TRBJ2-1	TRBD2	TRBV7-3	CASSTGLVSEQFF	TGTGCCAGCAGCACGGGACTAGTTAGCGAGCAGTTCTTC
NA	TRBJ1-4	TRBD1	TRBV6-5	CASGTGGEKLFF	TGTGCCAGCGGGACAGGGGGAGAAAAACTGTTTTTT
NA	TRBJ1-1	NA	TRBV9	CASSAHLNTEAFF	TGTGCCAGCAGCGCCCACTTGAACACTGAAGCTTTCTTT
NA	TRBJ2-3	NA	TRBV9	CASSPAGFRTDTQYF	TGTGCCAGCAGCCCCGCGGGCTTCCGCACAGATACGCAGTATTTT
NA	TRBJ1-4	NA	TRBV9	CASSVASGQSNEKLFF	TGTGCCAGCAGCGTAGCCTCTGGGCAGAGCAATGAAAAACTGTTTTTT
NA	TRBJ1-2	TRBD1	TRBV5-1	CASSLVPGQGDGYTF	TGCGCCAGCAGCTTGGTCCCGGGACAGGGAGATGGCTACACCTTC
NA	TRBJ2-1	TRBD2	TRBV5-6	CASSLGGGAASHEQFF	TGTGCCAGCAGCTTGGGCGGGGGGGCCGCTTCTCATGAGCAGTTCTTC
NA	TRBJ2-7	NA	TRBV15	CATSRDRDRYEQYF	TGTGCCACCAGCAGAGATCGCGATCGATACGAGCAGTACTTC
NA	TRBJ1-2	TRBD1	TRBV27	CASSLTGGDGYTF	TGTGCCAGCAGTTTAACAGGGGGCGATGGCTACACCTTC